Following are 17 T cell receptor beta chains from one sample sequenced in a study of Graves' ophthalmopathy and Graves' hyperthyroidism. Amplifying from RNA transcripts, the study obtained TCR beta CDR3 regions. In the first round, RT-PCR was carried out with HTBI primers, and a multiplex PCR formed the second round. TCRdb redid the calling of the multiplex PCR reads with MiXCR, one entry per CDR3 protein. The sample has around 670,000 distinct CDR3 sequences, approximately 40% seen once. Sequenced: peripheral blood. The source is an adult man with Graves' ophthalmopathy.

V usage is TRBV25-1 and J usage is TRBJ1-3; TRBD1 matches 8 bases. This CDR3 is 13 amino acids long. Germline V gene data show CDR1 as MGHDK and CDR2 as SYGVNS. J gave up 7 bases and V 3 bases, and 2 bases lay outside the gene matches. CDR3 coding DNA: TGTGCCAGCAGTGAGACAGGGGTGAACACCATATATTTT. It encodes CASSETGVNTIYF.

The chain employs TRBV2 and TRBJ1-6; D possibly corresponds to TRBD1 (6 bases). The CDR3 is 13 residues long. Germline V gene data show CDR1 as SNHLY and CDR2 as FYNNEI. CDR3 in amino acids: CTSPGENNSPLHF. The CDR3 coding sequence is TGTACTTCCCCAGGGGAGAATAATTCACCCCTCCACTTT.

The table lists this clonotype with a few counts. The chain joins TRBV7-2 to TRBJ2-7; 7 bases fit TRBD1. The CDR3 sequence is 15 residues long. The germline CDR1 and CDR2 sequences are SGHTA and FQGNSA. Germline trimming cut 4 bases from V and 2 bases from J; bases unmatched to any gene: 8. The CDR3: CASSYDRDPTYEQYF. CDR3 in DNA: TGTGCCAGCAGCTACGACAGGGACCCCACCTACGAGCAGTACTTC.

On this clonotype: One end of the junction is discordant with germline, which a read error may explain. This sequence joins TRBV11-1 and TRBJ2-6, with D possibly being TRBD1 or TRBD2 (5 bases each). The germline V gene encodes CDR1 SGHAT and CDR2 FQDESV (reference sequence). The length of the CDR3 is 13 residues. CDR3 amino acids: CASTPLGDNVLTF. Here the CDR3 DNA reads TGTGCCAGCACCCCACTAGGGGACAACGTCCTGACTTTC.

This clonotype occurred a few times. This chain uses TRBV12-3 or TRBV12-4 with TRBJ1-3; D gene unclear. The CDR3 extends over 16 amino acids. The V and J ends lost 2 bases and 0 bases respectively, with 11 bases between them. For the CDR3, the DNA is TGTGCCAGCAGTTTAATAACCGGGCACTCTGGAAACACCATATATTTT. Translated: CASSLITGHSGNTIYF.

This clonotype was counted ten times or more. This chain connects TRBV20-1 to TRBJ1-1; perhaps TRBD1 as D (6 bases). CDR1 DFQATT and CDR2 SNEGSKA come from the germline V gene (reference sequence). The CDR3 spans 14 residues. Trimming removed 0 bases at V and 2 bases at J, with 10 bases between. In DNA form, the CDR3 reads TGCAGTGCTAGAGATAGGGGACAAAACACTGAAGCTTTCTTT. It is translated as CSARDRGQNTEAFF.

This clonotype was recorded a few times. V gene TRBV19 combines with J gene TRBJ2-5; 10 bases are a match to TRBD1. The CDR3 spans 16 residues. The germline V gene encodes CDR1 LNHDA and CDR2 SQIVND (reference sequence). The V and J ends lost 4 bases and 4 bases, in that order; junction bases with no gene match: 9. Here the CDR3 reads CASSTNSGTGVETQYF. In DNA form, the CDR3 reads TGTGCCAGTAGTACCAATTCCGGGACAGGGGTAGAGACCCAGTACTTC.

This sequence joins TRBV6-5 and TRBJ2-3; D gene uncertain. Germline lookup yields CDR1 MNHEY and CDR2 SVGAGI. V shed 6 bases and J shed 8 bases, with 12 bases lying between them. CDR3 length equals 12 residues. The chain's CDR3 is CASRRTDATQYF. The CDR3 coding sequence is TGTGCCAGCAGGCGTACGGATGCTACGCAGTATTTT.

Ten or more counts support this clonotype. V usage is TRBV10-3 and J usage is TRBJ2-2, with TRBD2 identical over 10 bases. The V segment lost 5 bases and the J segment 9 bases; nucleotides outside the gene matches: 12. Germline V gives CDR1 ENHRY, CDR2 SYGVKD. The CDR3 totals 16 residues. The CDR3 loop reads CAISPGTSEIPWELFF. DNA of the CDR3: TGTGCCATCAGTCCCGGGACTAGCGAGATCCCGTGGGAGCTGTTTTTT.

The chain joins TRBV9 to TRBJ2-2; 7 bases are shared with TRBD1. This CDR3 spans 18 amino acids. V was clipped by 0 bases and J by 1 base; unmatched bases: 9. Per germline, CDR1 SGDLS and CDR2 YYNGEE. The CDR3 sequence: CASSVENDRALNTGELFF. The CDR3, as DNA: TGTGCCAGCAGCGTAGAGAACGACAGGGCACTGAACACCGGGGAGCTGTTTTTT. The full variable domain, in which reference TRBV9 and TRBJ2-2 provide the parts outside the CDR3, is DSGVTQTPKHLITATGQRVTLRCSPRSGDLSVYWYQQSLDQGLQFLIQYYNGEERAKGNILERFSAQQFPDLHSELNLSSLELGDSALYFCASSVENDRALNTGELFFGEGSRLTVL.

The chain employs TRBV6-1 and TRBJ1-1; D may be TRBD1 (6 bases). The CDR3 contains 15 residues. Per germline, CDR1 MNHNS and CDR2 SASEGT. V lost 7 bases and J lost 0, with 15 bases in between. CDR3 region: CASKSAGALNTEAFF. CDR3 bases: TGTGCCAGCAAGAGTGCAGGGGCGTTGAACACTGAAGCTTTCTTT.

The CDR3 spells CASSYGAVPEQYF. In nucleotides, the CDR3 is TGTGCCAGCAGTTACGGGGCAGTCCCCGAGCAGTACTTC. The rearrangement links TRBV2 to TRBJ2-7; perhaps D is TRBD1 or TRBD2 (5 bases each). The germline V gene has CDR1 SNHLY and CDR2 FYNNEI. This CDR3 region has 13 residues. V was pared by 5 bases and J by 6 bases, with 14 bases between.

The CDR3 loop reads CAARGAGGEQYF. The CDR3 DNA sequence: TGTGCCGCCCGAGGAGCAGGGGGCGAGCAGTACTTC. V and J are TRBV10-3 and TRBJ2-7, with 7 bases aligning to TRBD1. The V segment lost 11 bases and the J segment 6 bases; nucleotides outside the gene matches: 10. The CDR3 is 12 amino acids. From germline, CDR1 is ENHRY and CDR2 SYGVKD.

The rearrangement links TRBV4-3 to TRBJ2-5; D is perhaps TRBD1 (6 bases). The CDR3 is 15 amino acids. V lost 3 bases and J 5 bases, leaving 16 bases between the germline ends. Germline lookup yields CDR1 LGHNA and CDR2 YSLEER. In DNA, the CDR3 is TGCGCCAGCAGCCATACAGGGCCCACTGAGGAGACCCAGTACTTC. Translated, it gives CASSHTGPTEETQYF.

Only a few counts were recorded for this clonotype. V gene TRBV7-2 combines with J gene TRBJ2-7, with no clear D. In germline, CDR1 is SGHTA, CDR2 FQGNSA. V was trimmed by 5 bases and J by 3 bases, leaving 11 bases between them. There are 13 residues in the CDR3. Here the CDR3 DNA reads TGTGCCAGCAGCCTAAATAAGGTCTACGAGCAGTACTTC. Residues: CASSLNKVYEQYF.

Only one count was recorded for this clonotype. The chain employs TRBV29-1 and TRBJ2-5; 12 bases are shared with TRBD2. Trimming cost V 1 base and J 7 bases; bases outside gene matches: 16. CDR3 length: 18 amino acids. Germline V gene data show CDR1 as SQVTM and CDR2 as ANQGSEA. CDR3 amino acids: CSVEGMTSGGGDYGTQYF. CDR3 sequence (DNA): TGCAGCGTTGAAGGAATGACTAGCGGGGGTGGGGATTACGGGACCCAGTACTTC.

The chain combines TRBV5-1 with TRBJ1-5; D gene ambiguous. Germline assignment: CDR1 SGHRS and CDR2 YFSETQ. The germline V and J ends were trimmed by 4 bases and 0 bases, with 11 bases remaining between them. The CDR3 has 15 residues. The CDR3 loop reads CASSRTAGSNQPQHF. The CDR3 DNA reads TGCGCCAGCAGCCGGACTGCTGGTAGCAATCAGCCCCAGCATTTT.